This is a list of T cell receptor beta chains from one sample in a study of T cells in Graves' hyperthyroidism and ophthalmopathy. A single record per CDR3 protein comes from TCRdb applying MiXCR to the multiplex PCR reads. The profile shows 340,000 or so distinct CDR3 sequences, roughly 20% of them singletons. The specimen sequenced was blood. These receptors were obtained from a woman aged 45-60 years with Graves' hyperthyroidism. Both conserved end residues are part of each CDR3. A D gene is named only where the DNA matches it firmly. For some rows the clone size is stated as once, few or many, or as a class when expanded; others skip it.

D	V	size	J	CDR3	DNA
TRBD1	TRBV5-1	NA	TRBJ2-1	CASSLEQGAYNEQFF	TGCGCCAGCAGCTTGGAACAGGGGGCCTACAATGAGCAGTTCTTC
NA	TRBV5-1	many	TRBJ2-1	CASSTSDRLSYNEQFF	TGCGCCAGCAGCACAAGTGACAGGCTCTCCTACAATGAGCAGTTCTTC
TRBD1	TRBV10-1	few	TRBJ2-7	CASSESTGQGGGMIPYEQYF	TGCGCCAGCAGTGAGTCGACGGGACAGGGGGGGGGGATGATTCCCTACGAGCAGTACTTC
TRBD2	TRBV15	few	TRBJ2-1	CATSPSAGDSNEQFF	TGTGCCACCAGCCCGTCAGCGGGAGACTCCAATGAGCAGTTCTTC
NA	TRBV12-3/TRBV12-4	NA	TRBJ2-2	CASRIRGAPWSGELFF	TGTGCCAGCAGGATCCGGGGAGCGCCCTGGTCCGGGGAGCTGTTTTTT
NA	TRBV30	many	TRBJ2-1	CAWSVPGRHNEQFF	TGTGCCTGGAGTGTACCGGGCAGGCACAATGAGCAGTTCTTC
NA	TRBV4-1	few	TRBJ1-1	CASSHTHGGGRLGTEAFF	TGCGCCAGCAGCCACACACACGGCGGGGGGCGATTGGGCACTGAAGCTTTCTTT
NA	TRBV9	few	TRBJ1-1	CASSEAGVQGPMNTEAFF	TGTGCCAGCAGCGAGGCGGGGGTCCAGGGGCCGATGAACACTGAAGCTTTCTTT
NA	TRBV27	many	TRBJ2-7	CASSGTLSHYEQYF	TGTGCCAGCAGCGGGACACTATCCCACTACGAGCAGTACTTC
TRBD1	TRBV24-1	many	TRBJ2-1	CATSDLGTGYFYNEQFF	TGTGCCACCAGTGATTTGGGGACAGGGTATTTCTACAATGAGCAGTTCTTC
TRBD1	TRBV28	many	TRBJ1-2	CASSLSPTGTVGYGYTF	TGTGCCAGCAGTTTATCCCCGACAGGGACGGTGGGCTATGGCTACACCTTC
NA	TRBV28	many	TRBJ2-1	CASREGGVRDNEQFF	TGTGCCAGCAGGGAAGGGGGGGTCAGGGACAATGAGCAGTTCTTC
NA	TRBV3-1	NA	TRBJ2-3	CASSQWQLHSTQYF	TGTGCCAGCAGCCAGTGGCAGCTACACAGCACGCAGTATTTT
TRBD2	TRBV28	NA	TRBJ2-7	CAHSRAAGGYEQYF	TGTGCCCACTCGCGAGCGGCGGGAGGCTACGAGCAGTACTTC
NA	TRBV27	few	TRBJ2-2	CASSSGITGELFF	TGTGCCAGCAGTTCAGGGATCACCGGGGAGCTGTTTTTT
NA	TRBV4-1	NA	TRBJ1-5	CASSPTTPVGNQPQHF	TGCGCCAGCAGCCCAACTACCCCGGTGGGCAATCAGCCCCAGCATTTT